This TCR beta chain was recorded in a study of human T cells and chemical hapten exposure. Time point indicated: pre-sensitization, week 0. The treatment was: therapeutic diphenylcyclopropenone sensitization with weekly scalp DPC. Patients had alopecia, were aged 18 to 70, and were not pregnant. V was trimmed by 6 bases and J by 8 bases, leaving 14 bases between them. CDR3 size: 14 residues. TCRdb fed the RACE reads into MiXCR, producing one record per CDR3 protein. The table has 250,000 or so distinct CDR3 sequences, around 7.3% seen once. Sequencing was performed on whole blood, taken in connection with sensitization to the hapten diphenylcyclopropenone (DPC). This receptor was taken from a young man with alopecia areata. Some clones in this sample may be carry-over from other donors' samples. J is TRBJ1-6 and V is TRBV12-3 or TRBV12-4; perhaps TRBD1 as D (6 bases). The CDR3 reads CASRKGQGYSPLHF. The CDR3 region has the DNA TGTGCCAGCAGGAAAGGGCAGGGGTATTCACCCCTCCACTTT.